The entry that follows covers one TCR beta chain sequence. The sample comes from a study of monozygotic twins with inflammatory bowel disease. Using the 5' RACE reads, TCRdb records one entry per CDR3 protein without DNA. The table lists 350,000 to 550,000 distinct CDR3 sequences. The CDR3 loop spans 16 amino acids. The germline V gene encodes CDR1 SNHLY and CDR2 FYNNEI. The chain recombines TRBV2 with TRBJ2-2; the D call from TCRdb, TRBD1, cannot be confirmed without DNA. The TCR sequence derives from a human donor with ulcerative colitis or Crohn's disease, or a healthy co-twin of an affected twin (not recorded which). The sequenced sample consisted of blood. The CDR3 spells CASSDRGPGYTGELFF.